The 10 T cell receptor beta chains below were found in one sample sequenced in a study of blood T cells in healthy people across ages. Sample-barcoded 5' priming and a J-beta primer mix drove a second PCR of 7 to 11 cycles. A single record per CDR3 protein comes from TCRdb applying MiXCR to the 5' RACE reads. The repertoire holds around 1,000,000 distinct CDR3 sequences, almost 25% seen once, with less than 0.85% in the top ten. These data are also associated with another study on T cells of mothers and their children.

Specimen: blood. All receptors derive from a girl aged 2-10 years in good health.

The genes are TRBV7-2 and TRBJ2-7; 7 bases fit TRBD1. Trimming took 4 bases from V and 3 from J; bases not matched to a gene: 12. This CDR3 spans 16 amino acids. Germline V gives CDR1 SGHTA, CDR2 FQGNSA. The CDR3 nucleotides read TGTGCCAGCAGCTCCGCGACAGGGAACGACCTCTACGAGCAGTACTTC. It is translated as CASSSATGNDLYEQYF. Full variable domain (outside the CDR3, taken from reference TRBV7-2 and TRBJ2-7): GAGVSQSPSNKVTEKGKDVELRCDPISGHTALYWYRQSLGQGLEFLIYFQGNSAPDKSGLPSDRFSAERTGGSVSTLTIQRTQQEDSAVYLCASSSATGNDLYEQYFGPGTRLTVT.

This clonotype was found a few times. The chain combines TRBV12-5 with TRBJ2-5; a weak D match, TRBD2 (6 bases). This CDR3 has 15 amino acids. The germline gives CDR1 LGHNT, CDR2 FRNRAP. V was pared by 1 base and J by 4 bases, with 13 bases between. This chain's CDR3 is CASGLGLGGLETQYF. The CDR3 DNA follows: TGTGCTAGTGGTTTGGGACTAGGAGGGTTAGAGACCCAGTACTTC.

The CDR3 region is CATSSPGVAPTYEQYF. The CDR3 coding sequence is TGTGCCACCAGCTCCCCCGGGGTGGCCCCAACCTACGAGCAGTACTTC. The gene calls are TRBV15 and TRBJ2-5, with D perhaps TRBD2 (5 bases). The DNA end lines up better with TRBJ2-7; the J call may be wrong. The CDR3 has 16 amino acids. Germline lookup yields CDR1 LNHNV and CDR2 YYDKDF (reference sequence).

This clonotype was counted between two and nine times. The rearrangement joins TRBV6-6 to TRBJ2-1; D is unclear. With 8 bases removed from V and 8 bases from J, the gap between germline ends came to 10 bases. The CDR3 loop spans 11 amino acids. Germline V gene data show CDR1 as MNHNY and CDR2 as SVGAGI (reference sequence). The CDR3 DNA is TGTGCCAGCGCCGTTTCCGATGAGCAGTTCTTC. It yields the protein CASAVSDEQFF.

DNA for the CDR3: TGTGCCAGCAGTTACTTTAGCGGGGGGAGCTCCTACGAGCAGTACTTC. Protein sequence: CASSYFSGGSSYEQYF. This sequence joins TRBV6-6 and TRBJ2-7; 10 bases line up with TRBD2. V shed 1 base and J 0 bases; nucleotides not matched to a gene: 3. The CDR3 is 16 amino acids. Per germline, CDR1 MNHNY and CDR2 SVGAGI (reference sequence).

The sample holds many counts of this clonotype. The chain recombines TRBV7-3 with TRBJ2-1; no definite D call. Germline CDR1 SGHTA, CDR2 FQGTGA. V lost 4 bases and J 9 bases, leaving 16 bases between the germline ends. This CDR3 spans 14 amino acids. The DNA of the CDR3 is TGTGCCAGCAGCTCTCTATCAGTTGGTGGTGAGCAGTTCTTC. This encodes CASSSLSVGGEQFF.

This chain connects TRBV20-1 to TRBJ2-5; 7 nucleotides line up with TRBD2. The J call is uncertain, as TRBJ2-1 better fits the DNA end. The CDR3 consists of 14 residues. Germline V gene data show CDR1 as DFQATT and CDR2 as SNEGSKA (reference sequence). The CDR3 loop reads CSARGAGDYNEQFF. The CDR3 DNA reads as TGCAGTGCTAGAGGGGCGGGGGATTACAATGAGCAGTTCTTC.

CDR3 in amino acids: CASSAAGGINEQYF. DNA for the CDR3: TGTGCCAGCAGTGCGGCAGGGGGCATAAACGAGCAGTACTTC. The rearrangement joins TRBV2 to TRBJ2-5, with 8 positions matching TRBD1. TRBJ2-7 matches the DNA end more closely, so the J call is doubtful. This CDR3 contains 14 residues. The germline CDR1 and CDR2 sequences are SNHLY and FYNNEI.

This clonotype was found many times. The junction departs from germline at one end; a sequencing error may be responsible. V usage is TRBV3-1 and J usage is TRBJ2-5, with a weak D call TRBD2 (5 bases). This CDR3 is built from 12 residues. Germline V lookup: CDR1 LGHDT, CDR2 YNNKEL (reference sequence). CDR3 residues: CASSHRGETQYF. CDR3 nucleotides: TGCGCCAGCAGCCACCGAGGGGAGACCCAGTACTTC.

The gene calls are TRBV7-9 and TRBJ2-1; the D is unclear. This CDR3 contains 12 residues. Per germline, CDR1 SEHNR and CDR2 FQNEAQ (reference sequence). V gave up 5 bases and J gave up 7 bases, with 9 bases separating them. CDR3 DNA: TGTGCCAGCAGCACATTCGTGAATGAGCAGTTCTTC. Translating it yields CASSTFVNEQFF.